This T cell receptor beta chain was recorded in a study of cytomegalovirus exposure and HLA in healthy donors. Study-wide findings and caveats: Later on, a genetic analysis was performed. It linked a missense variant in DCLRE1C with V- and J-gene trimming of TCR beta.

This clone was observed a handful of times. The target antigen is unknown. CDR3 length equals 16 residues. V shed 4 bases and J shed 2 bases, with 13 bases lying between them. CDR1 SGDLS and CDR2 YYNGEE come from the germline V gene. This PCR relied on a set of 60 Vbeta primers and 13 Jbeta primers. Only in-frame clones appear in the TCRdb table, and some are missing; sequencing was by immunoSEQ multiplex PCR. The table lists more than 150,000 clones, approximately 73% of them singletons, with under 3% in the top ten. The sequenced sample consisted of PBMCs. This sequence was found in a woman under 40 in good health and CMV-seropositive. V and J are TRBV9 and TRBJ2-6; maybe TRBD2 (5 bases). CDR3 bases: TGTGCCAGCAGCCACCCTATCGGGGCTGGGGCCAACGTCCTGACTTTC. Protein sequence: CASSHPIGAGANVLTF.